This T cell receptor (beta chain) was observed in a study of CD8 T cells in ankylosing spondylitis. Study-wide points: In ankylosing spondylitis blood, a motif of 7 to 9 highly homologous TCR beta variants appeared characteristic.

The germline V gene has CDR1 SGHTA and CDR2 FQGNSA. The CDR3 extends over 15 amino acids. The V gene lost 3 bases and the J gene lost 1 base, with 12 bases spanning the gap. This clonotype was detected many times. What it binds is not known. TCRdb reprocessed the 5' RACE reads via MiXCR and lists one record per CDR3 protein. This sample has under 250,000 distinct CDR3 sequences, with roughly 10% found just once. The rearrangement uses TRBV7-2 and TRBJ2-5; D gene uncertain. The receptor's source is a male donor with ankylosing spondylitis or in good health (not recorded which). Sequencing was carried out using blood, either unsorted or a sorted T cell fraction (not recorded which). The CDR3 loop is CASSLLVLTQETQYF. The CDR3 bases are TGTGCCAGCAGCTTGCTTGTCCTGACCCAAGAGACCCAGTACTTC.